This T cell receptor (beta chain) was identified during a study of human T cells and chemical hapten exposure. As for time point: pre-sensitization, week 0. Treatment in this sample: therapeutic diphenylcyclopropenone sensitization with weekly scalp DPC. Ten or more counts support this clonotype. Per germline, CDR1 ENHRY and CDR2 SYGVKD. This CDR3 is 14 amino acids long. The V gene lost 6 bases and the J gene lost 0 bases, with 8 bases spanning the gap. MiXCR, applied by TCRdb to the RACE reads, yields one record per CDR3 protein. The data show more than 85,000 distinct CDR3 sequences, roughly 8.5% seen once.

This material consisted of whole blood, taken in connection with sensitization to the hapten diphenylcyclopropenone (DPC). This sequence was found in a man aged 40-50 years with alopecia areata. Some clones in this sample may be carry-over from other donors' samples. The chain employs TRBV10-3 and TRBJ1-4, with D possibly TRBD1 on 5 matching bases. CDR3 residues: CAIRGDSTNEKLFF. Here the CDR3 DNA reads TGTGCCATCAGAGGGGACTCAACTAATGAAAAACTGTTTTTT.